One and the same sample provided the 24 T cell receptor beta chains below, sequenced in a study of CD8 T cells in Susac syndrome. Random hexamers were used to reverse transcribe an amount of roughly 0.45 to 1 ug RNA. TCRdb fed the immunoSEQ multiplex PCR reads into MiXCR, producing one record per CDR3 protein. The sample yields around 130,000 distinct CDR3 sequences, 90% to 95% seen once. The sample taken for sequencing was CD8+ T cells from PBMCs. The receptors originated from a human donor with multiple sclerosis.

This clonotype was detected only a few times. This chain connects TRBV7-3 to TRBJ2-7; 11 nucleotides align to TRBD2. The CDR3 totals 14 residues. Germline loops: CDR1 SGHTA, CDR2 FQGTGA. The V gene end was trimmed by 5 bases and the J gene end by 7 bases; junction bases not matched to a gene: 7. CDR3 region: CASSPSGLAGEQYF. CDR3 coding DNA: TGTGCCAGCAGCCCTAGCGGACTAGCGGGTGAGCAGTACTTC. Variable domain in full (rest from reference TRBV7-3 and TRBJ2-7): GAGVSQTPSNKVTEKGKYVELRCDPISGHTALYWYRQSLGQGPEFLIYFQGTGAADDSGLPNDRFFAVRPEGSVSTLKIQRTERGDSAVYLCASSPSGLAGEQYFGPGTRLTVT.

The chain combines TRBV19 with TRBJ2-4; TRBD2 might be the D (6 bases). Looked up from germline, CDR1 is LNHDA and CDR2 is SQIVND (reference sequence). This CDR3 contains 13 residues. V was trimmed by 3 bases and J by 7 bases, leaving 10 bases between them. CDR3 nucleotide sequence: TGTGCCAGTAGTATGGGGACTCCGAACATTCAGTACTTC. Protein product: CASSMGTPNIQYF.

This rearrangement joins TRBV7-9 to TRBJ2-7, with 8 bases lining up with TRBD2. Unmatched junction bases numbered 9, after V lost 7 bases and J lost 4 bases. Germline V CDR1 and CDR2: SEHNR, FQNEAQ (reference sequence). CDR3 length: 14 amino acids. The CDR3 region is CASNPGTSVYEQYF. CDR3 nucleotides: TGTGCCAGCAACCCCGGGACTAGTGTATACGAGCAGTACTTC.

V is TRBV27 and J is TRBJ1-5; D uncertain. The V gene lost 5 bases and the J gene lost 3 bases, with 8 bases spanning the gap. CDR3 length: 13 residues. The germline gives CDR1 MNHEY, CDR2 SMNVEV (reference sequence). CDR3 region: CASSRQPNQPQHF. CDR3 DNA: TGTGCCAGCAGTCGCCAGCCCAATCAGCCCCAGCATTTT.

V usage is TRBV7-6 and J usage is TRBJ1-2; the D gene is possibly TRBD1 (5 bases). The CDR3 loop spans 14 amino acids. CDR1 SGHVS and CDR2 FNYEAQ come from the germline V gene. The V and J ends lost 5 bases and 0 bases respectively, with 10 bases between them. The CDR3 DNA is TGTGCCAGCAGCCCACGGGGGGCTAACTATGGCTACACCTTC. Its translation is CASSPRGANYGYTF.

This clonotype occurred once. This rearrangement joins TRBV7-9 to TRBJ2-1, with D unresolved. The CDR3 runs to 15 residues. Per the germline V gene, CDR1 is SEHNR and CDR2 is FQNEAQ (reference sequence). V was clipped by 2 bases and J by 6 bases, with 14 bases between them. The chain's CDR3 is CASSLFTSSGNEQFF. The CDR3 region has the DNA TGTGCCAGCAGCTTATTCACGTCTAGTGGCAATGAGCAGTTCTTC.

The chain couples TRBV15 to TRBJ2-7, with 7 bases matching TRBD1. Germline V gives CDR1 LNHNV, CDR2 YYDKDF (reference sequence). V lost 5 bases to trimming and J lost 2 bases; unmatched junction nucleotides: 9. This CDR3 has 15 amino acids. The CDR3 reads CATSLTGEGAYEQYF. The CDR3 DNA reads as TGTGCCACCAGCCTAACAGGGGAAGGCGCCTACGAGCAGTACTTC.

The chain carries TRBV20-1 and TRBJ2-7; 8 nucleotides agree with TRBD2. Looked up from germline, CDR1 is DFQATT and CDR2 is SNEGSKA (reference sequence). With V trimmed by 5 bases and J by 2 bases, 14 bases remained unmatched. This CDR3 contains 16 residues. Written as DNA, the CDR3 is TGCAGTGCTTCCCCGTGGAGGCGGGAGGCGACCTACGAGCAGTACTTC. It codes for CSASPWRREATYEQYF.

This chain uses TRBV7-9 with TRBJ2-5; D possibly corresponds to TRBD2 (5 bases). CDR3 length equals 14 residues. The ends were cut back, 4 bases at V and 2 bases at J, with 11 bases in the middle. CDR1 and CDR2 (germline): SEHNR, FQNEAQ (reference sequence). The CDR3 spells CASSSRTGQETQYF. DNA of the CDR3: TGTGCCAGCAGCTCCCGTACGGGGCAAGAGACCCAGTACTTC.

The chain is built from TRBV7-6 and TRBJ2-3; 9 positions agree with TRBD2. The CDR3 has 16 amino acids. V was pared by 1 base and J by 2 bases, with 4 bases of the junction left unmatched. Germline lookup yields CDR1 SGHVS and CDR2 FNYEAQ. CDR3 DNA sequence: TGTGCCAGCAGCTTAGGGGCGGGAGGGCACACAGATACGCAGTATTTT. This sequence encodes CASSLGAGGHTDTQYF.

The CDR3 loop reads CASSLGGQGETYEQYF. The CDR3 DNA is TGTGCCAGCAGTCTTGGAGGACAGGGAGAGACCTACGAGCAGTACTTC. V is TRBV12-3 or TRBV12-4 and J is TRBJ2-7; 8 bases are shared with TRBD1. V shed 5 bases, J shed 2 bases, and the junction held 11 bases outside the gene matches. The CDR3 consists of 16 residues.

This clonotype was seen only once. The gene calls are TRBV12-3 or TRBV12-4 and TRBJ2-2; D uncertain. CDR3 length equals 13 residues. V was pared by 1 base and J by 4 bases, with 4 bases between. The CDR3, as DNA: TGTGCCAGCAGTTTAGGGGTCACCGGGGAGCTGTTTTTT. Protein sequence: CASSLGVTGELFF.

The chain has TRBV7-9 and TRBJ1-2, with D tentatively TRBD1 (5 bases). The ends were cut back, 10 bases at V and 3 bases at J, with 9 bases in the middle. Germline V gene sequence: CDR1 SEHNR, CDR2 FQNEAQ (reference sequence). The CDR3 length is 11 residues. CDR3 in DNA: TGTGCCACTGACAGATACTATGGCTACACCTTC. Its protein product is CATDRYYGYTF.

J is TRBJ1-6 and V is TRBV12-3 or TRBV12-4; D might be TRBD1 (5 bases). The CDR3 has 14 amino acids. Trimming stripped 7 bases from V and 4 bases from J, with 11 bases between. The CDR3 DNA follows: TGTGCCAGCACACTAGGGGAATATAATTCACCCCTCCACTTT. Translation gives CASTLGEYNSPLHF.

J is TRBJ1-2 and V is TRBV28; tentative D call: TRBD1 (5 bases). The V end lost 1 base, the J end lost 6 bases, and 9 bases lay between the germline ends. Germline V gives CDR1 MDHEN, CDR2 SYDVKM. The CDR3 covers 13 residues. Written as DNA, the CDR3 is TGTGCCAGCAGTTTATCCCCAGGGCATGGCTACACCTTC. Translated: CASSLSPGHGYTF.

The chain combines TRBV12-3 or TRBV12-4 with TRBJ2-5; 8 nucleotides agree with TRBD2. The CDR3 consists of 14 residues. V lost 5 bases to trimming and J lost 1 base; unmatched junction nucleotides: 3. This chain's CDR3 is CASSQLAAQETQYF. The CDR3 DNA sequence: TGTGCCAGCAGTCAACTAGCGGCCCAAGAGACCCAGTACTTC.

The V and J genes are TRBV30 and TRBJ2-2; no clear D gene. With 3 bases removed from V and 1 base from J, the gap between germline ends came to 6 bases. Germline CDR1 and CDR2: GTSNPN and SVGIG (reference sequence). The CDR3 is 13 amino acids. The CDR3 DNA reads TGTGCCTGGAGGCCGGAGAACACCGGGGAGCTGTTTTTT. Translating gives CAWRPENTGELFF.

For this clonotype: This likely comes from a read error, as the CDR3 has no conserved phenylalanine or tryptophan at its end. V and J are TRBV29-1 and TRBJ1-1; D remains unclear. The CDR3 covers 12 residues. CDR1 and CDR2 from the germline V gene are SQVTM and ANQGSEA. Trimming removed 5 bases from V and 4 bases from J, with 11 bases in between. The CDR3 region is CSVTATVTEAFL. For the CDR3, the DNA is TGCAGCGTTACCGCAACAGTCACTGAAGCTTTCCTT.

The CDR3 DNA is TGCAGCGTTGAAGATAGCCGGGTCAACTATGGCTACACCTTC. Its protein product is CSVEDSRVNYGYTF. The V gene is TRBV29-1, the J gene TRBJ1-2; D not certain. Trimming left V 0 bases short and J 2 bases short, with 10 bases between. This CDR3 has 14 amino acids. Germline V gives CDR1 SQVTM, CDR2 ANQGSEA.

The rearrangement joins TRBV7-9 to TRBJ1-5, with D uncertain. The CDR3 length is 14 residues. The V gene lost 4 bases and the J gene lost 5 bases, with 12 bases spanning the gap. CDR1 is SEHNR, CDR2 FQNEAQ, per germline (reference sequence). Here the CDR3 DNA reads TGTGCCAGCAGCTCCAATCGGGAGGATCAGCCCCAGCATTTT. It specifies CASSSNREDQPQHF.

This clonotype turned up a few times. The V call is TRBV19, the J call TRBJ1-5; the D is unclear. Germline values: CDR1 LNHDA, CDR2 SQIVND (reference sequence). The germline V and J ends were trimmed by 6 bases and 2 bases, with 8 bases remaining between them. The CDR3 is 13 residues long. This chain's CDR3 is CASSRVGNQPQHF. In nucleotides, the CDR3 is TGTGCCAGTAGCCGGGTTGGCAATCAGCCCCAGCATTTT.

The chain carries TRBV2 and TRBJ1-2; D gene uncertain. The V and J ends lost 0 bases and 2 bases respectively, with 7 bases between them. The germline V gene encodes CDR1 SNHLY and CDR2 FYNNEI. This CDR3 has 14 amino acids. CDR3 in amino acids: CASSEAVSNYGYTF. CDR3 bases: TGTGCCAGCAGTGAAGCGGTCTCGAACTATGGCTACACCTTC.

The CDR3, as DNA: TGTGCCAGCAGCATGGGGTATGAGCAGTTCTTC. Its translation is CASSMGYEQFF. The chain uses TRBV7-9 and TRBJ2-1; no reliable D call. Germline CDR1 SEHNR, CDR2 FQNEAQ (reference sequence). The CDR3 is 11 residues long. Trimming left V 5 bases short and J 8 bases short, with 7 bases between.

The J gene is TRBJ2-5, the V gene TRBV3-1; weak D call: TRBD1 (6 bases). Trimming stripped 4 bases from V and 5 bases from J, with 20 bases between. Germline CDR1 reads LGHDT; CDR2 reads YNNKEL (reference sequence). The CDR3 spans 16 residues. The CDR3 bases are TGTGCCAGCAGCCCCCACCTAGGACAGTTCAGGGAGACCCAGTACTTC. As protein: CASSPHLGQFRETQYF.